Each of the 4 T cell receptor beta chains below was sequenced from the same sample in a study of blood T cell repertoires in COVID-19. Libraries were prepared by immunoSEQ multiplex PCR; TCRdb keeps only in-frame clonotypes and omits some of them. Among fewer than 450,000 clones, roughly 91% were seen once, and the ten largest hold under 0.7%. What was sequenced was PBMCs or T cells enriched from blood (not recorded which). All receptors derive from a man aged 18 to 30 who had recovered from COVID-19.

V is TRBV5-4 and J is TRBJ2-7; D is possibly TRBD2 (6 bases). Germline V gene sequence: CDR1 SGHNT, CDR2 YYREEE (reference sequence). CDR3 length equals 15 residues. The V end lost 5 bases, the J end lost 2 bases, and 17 bases lay between the germline ends. The CDR3 sequence: CASSRGGELTYEQYF. CDR3 nucleotide sequence: TGTGCCAGCAGTCGTGGCGGGGAACTAACCTACGAGCAGTACTTC.

J is TRBJ1-2 and V is TRBV3-1 (or the pseudogene TRBV3-2), with 9 bases identical to TRBD1. The V segment lost 2 bases and the J segment 7 bases; nucleotides outside the gene matches: 8. Germline V gene sequence: CDR1 LGHDT, CDR2 YNNKEL (reference sequence). The CDR3 contains 15 residues. The CDR3 sequence: CASSQLDRGKAGYTF. The CDR3 nucleotides are TGTGCCAGCAGCCAACTTGACAGGGGGAAGGCTGGCTACACCTTC.

CDR3 bases: TGTGCCAGCAGCTTAGTCGCTGAAGCTTTCTTT. It encodes CASSLVAEAFF. The chain carries TRBV7-2 and TRBJ1-1; D not resolved. V lost 1 base to trimming and J lost 6 bases, with 3 bases between them. Germline values: CDR1 SGHTA, CDR2 FQGNSA. The CDR3 has 11 residues.

The rearrangement joins TRBV27 to TRBJ2-1; 13 bases are a match to TRBD2. The CDR3 is 16 residues long. The germline V gene has CDR1 MNHEY and CDR2 SMNVEV (reference sequence). V shed 6 bases, J shed 5 bases, and the junction held 7 bases outside the gene matches. CDR3 nucleotides: TGTGCCAGCAGCCCAACTAGCGGGAGGGCCAACAATGAGCAGTTCTTC. It codes for CASSPTSGRANNEQFF.